This T cell receptor (beta chain) was recorded in a study of blood T cells in healthy people across ages. A J-beta primer mix and a sample-barcoded 5' primer were used in a second PCR of about 7 to 12 cycles. MiXCR was run by TCRdb on the 5' RACE reads, yielding one entry per CDR3 protein. Of more than 500,000 distinct CDR3 sequences listed, over 25% were seen once; the top ten hold over 3.5%. Study-wide points: For the donors, CMV status was unknown and possibly confounded expanded clonotype changes. Estimated diversity across one million T cells was deemed an underestimate. PBMC samples, being unsorted, prevented any conclusive comparison of naive and antigen-experienced cells.

This clonotype was seen a handful of times. Its antigen is as yet unknown. The data were also submitted as part of a second study, on T cells of mothers and their children. That source reports: Related and unrelated pairs show similar thymic shaping of TCR recombination output.

Material for sequencing was blood. The receptor comes from a boy under 10 years old in good health.

Here the CDR3 reads CASSQRDSSTEAFF. DNA for the CDR3: TGTGCCAGCAGCCAAAGGGACAGTAGCACTGAAGCTTTCTTT. J is TRBJ1-1 and V is TRBV3-1; TRBD1 agrees at 7 bases. The ends lost 2 bases at V and 4 bases at J; junction bases unmatched: 4. The length of the CDR3 is 14 residues. Germline V gene lookup returns CDR1 LGHDT and CDR2 YNNKEL (reference sequence). The whole variable domain, remainder taken from reference TRBV3-1 and TRBJ1-1, is DTAVSQTPKYLVTQMGNDKSIKCEQNLGHDTMYWYKQDSKKFLKIMFSYNNKELIINETVPNRFSPKSPDKAHLNLHINSLELGDSAVYFCASSQRDSSTEAFFGQGTRLTVV.